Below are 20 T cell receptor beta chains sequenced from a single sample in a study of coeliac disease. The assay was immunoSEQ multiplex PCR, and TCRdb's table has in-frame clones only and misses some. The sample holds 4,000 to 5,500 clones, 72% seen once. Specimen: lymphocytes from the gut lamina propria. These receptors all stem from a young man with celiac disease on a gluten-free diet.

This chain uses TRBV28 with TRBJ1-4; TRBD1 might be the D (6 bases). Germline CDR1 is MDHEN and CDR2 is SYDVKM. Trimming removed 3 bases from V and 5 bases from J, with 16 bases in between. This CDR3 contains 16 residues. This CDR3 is CASSFNPGVWNEKLFF. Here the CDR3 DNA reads TGTGCCAGCAGTTTCAACCCAGGGGTGTGGAATGAAAAACTGTTTTTT. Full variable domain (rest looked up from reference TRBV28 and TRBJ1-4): DVKVTQSSRYLVKRTGEKVFLECVQDMDHENMFWYRQDPGLGLRLIYFSYDVKMKEKGDIPEGYSVSREKKERFSLILESASTNQTSMYLCASSFNPGVWNEKLFFGSGTQLSVL.

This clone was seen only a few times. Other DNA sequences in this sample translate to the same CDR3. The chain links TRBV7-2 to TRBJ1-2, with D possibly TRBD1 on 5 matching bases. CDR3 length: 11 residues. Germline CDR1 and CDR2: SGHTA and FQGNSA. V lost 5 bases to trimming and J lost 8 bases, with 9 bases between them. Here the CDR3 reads CASSPGSGYTF. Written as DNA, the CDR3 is TGTGCCAGCAGCCCAGGGTCCGGCTACACCTTC.

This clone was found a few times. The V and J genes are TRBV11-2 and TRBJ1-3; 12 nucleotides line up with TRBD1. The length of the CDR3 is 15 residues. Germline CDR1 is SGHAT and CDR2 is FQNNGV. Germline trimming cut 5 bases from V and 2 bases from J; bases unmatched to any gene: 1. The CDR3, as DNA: TGTGCCAGCAGCCGGGACAGGGGGCCTGGAAACACCATATATTTT. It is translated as CASSRDRGPGNTIYF.

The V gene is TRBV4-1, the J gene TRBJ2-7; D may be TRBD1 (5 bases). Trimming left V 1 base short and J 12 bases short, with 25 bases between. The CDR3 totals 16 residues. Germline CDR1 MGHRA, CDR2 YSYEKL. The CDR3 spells CASSQVVKEKGARPYF. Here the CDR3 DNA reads TGCGCCAGCAGCCAAGTCGTGAAAGAAAAAGGGGCACGGCCGTACTTC.

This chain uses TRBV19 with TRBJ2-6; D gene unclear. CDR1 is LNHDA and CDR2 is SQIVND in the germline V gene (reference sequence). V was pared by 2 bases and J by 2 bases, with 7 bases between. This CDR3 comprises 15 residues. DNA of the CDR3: TGTGCCAGTAGTATATTGAGGCCTGGGGCCAACGTCCTGACTTTC. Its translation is CASSILRPGANVLTF.

The DNA for the CDR3 is TGTGCCAGCAGTCCGACGACAGGGGTTGCTAATGAAAAACTGTTTTTT. This encodes CASSPTTGVANEKLFF. This chain connects TRBV27 to TRBJ1-4; 8 nucleotides line up with TRBD1. This CDR3 comprises 16 residues. Losses at the gene ends were 5 bases for V and 3 bases for J; bases not matched to a gene: 8. The germline V gene has CDR1 MNHEY and CDR2 SMNVEV (reference sequence).

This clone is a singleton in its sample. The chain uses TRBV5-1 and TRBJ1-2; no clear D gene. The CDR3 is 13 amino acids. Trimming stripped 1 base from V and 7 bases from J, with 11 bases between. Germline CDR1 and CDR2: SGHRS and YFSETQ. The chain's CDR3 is CASSLFSGRGYTF. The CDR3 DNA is TGCGCCAGCAGCTTGTTCAGCGGTCGTGGCTACACCTTC.

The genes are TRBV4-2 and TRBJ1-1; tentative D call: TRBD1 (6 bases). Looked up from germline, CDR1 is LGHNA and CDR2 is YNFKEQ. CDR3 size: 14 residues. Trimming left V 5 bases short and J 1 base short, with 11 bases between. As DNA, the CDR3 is TGTGCCAGCAGCTCTCAAGGGGGGAACACTGAAGCTTTCTTT. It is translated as CASSSQGGNTEAFF.

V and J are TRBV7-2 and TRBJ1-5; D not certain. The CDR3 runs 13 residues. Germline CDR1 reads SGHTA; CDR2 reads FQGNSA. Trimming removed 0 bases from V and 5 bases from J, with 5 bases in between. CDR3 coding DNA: TGTGCCAGCAGCTTAGCGTCTTATCAGCCCCAGCATTTT. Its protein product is CASSLASYQPQHF.

In DNA, the CDR3 is TGTGCCAGCCACAGGGGGCTCTCTGGAAACACCATATATTTT. Translation: CASHRGLSGNTIYF. The chain is built from TRBV28 and TRBJ1-3, with 9 bases lining up with TRBD1. The CDR3 consists of 14 residues. Per the germline V gene, CDR1 is MDHEN and CDR2 is SYDVKM. Germline trimming cut 8 bases from V and 0 bases from J; bases unmatched to any gene: 2.

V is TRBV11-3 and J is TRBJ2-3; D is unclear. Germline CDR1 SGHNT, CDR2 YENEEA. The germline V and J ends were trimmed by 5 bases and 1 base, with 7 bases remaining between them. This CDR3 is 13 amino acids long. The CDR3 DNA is TGTGCCAGCAGCACGACTCGCACAGATACGCAGTATTTT. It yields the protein CASSTTRTDTQYF.

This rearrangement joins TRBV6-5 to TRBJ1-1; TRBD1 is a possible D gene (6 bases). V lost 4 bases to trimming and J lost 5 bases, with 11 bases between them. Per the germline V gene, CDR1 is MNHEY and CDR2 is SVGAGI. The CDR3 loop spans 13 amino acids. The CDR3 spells CASSSGAWTEAFF. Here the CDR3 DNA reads TGTGCCAGCAGTTCAGGGGCGTGGACTGAAGCTTTCTTT.

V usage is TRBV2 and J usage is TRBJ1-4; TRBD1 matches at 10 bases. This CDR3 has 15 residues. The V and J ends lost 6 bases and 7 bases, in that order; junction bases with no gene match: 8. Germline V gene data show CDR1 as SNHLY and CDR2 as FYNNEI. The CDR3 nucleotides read TGTGCCAGCAGCCGGGACAGGGGATTGAGTGAAAAACTGTTTTTT. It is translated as CASSRDRGLSEKLFF. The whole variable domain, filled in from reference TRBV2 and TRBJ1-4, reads EPEVTQTPSHQVTQMGQEVILRCVPISNHLYFYWYRQILGQKVEFLVSFYNNEISEKSEIFDDQFSVERPDGSNFTLKIRSTKLEDSAMYFCASSRDRGLSEKLFFGSGTQLSVL.

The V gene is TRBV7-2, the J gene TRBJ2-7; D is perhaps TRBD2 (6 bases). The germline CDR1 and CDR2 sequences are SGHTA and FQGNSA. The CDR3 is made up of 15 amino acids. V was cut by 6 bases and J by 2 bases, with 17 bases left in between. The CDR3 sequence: CASSPEAGPTYEQYF. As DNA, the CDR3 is TGTGCCAGCAGTCCAGAGGCGGGGCCTACCTACGAGCAGTACTTC.

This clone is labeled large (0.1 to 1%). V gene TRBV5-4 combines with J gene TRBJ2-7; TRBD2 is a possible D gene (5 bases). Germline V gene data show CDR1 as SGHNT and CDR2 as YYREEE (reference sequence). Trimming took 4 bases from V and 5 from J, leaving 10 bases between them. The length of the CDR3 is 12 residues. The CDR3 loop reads CASSLSGNEQYF. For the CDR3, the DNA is TGTGCCAGCAGCCTCTCCGGGAACGAGCAGTACTTC.

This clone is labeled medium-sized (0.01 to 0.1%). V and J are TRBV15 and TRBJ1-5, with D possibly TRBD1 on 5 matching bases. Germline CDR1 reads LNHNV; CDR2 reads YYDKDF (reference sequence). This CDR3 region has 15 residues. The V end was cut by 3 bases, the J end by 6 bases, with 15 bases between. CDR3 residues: CATSSGRGGGQPQHF. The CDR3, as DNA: TGTGCCACCAGCAGTGGGAGGGGCGGCGGTCAGCCCCAGCATTTT.

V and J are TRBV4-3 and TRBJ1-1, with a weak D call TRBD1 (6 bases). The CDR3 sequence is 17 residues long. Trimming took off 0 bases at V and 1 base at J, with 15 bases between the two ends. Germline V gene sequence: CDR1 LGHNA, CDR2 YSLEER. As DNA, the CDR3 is TGCGCCAGCAGCCAAGAAGGCGCAGGGGTGGGGAACACTGAAGCTTTCTTT. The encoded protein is CASSQEGAGVGNTEAFF.

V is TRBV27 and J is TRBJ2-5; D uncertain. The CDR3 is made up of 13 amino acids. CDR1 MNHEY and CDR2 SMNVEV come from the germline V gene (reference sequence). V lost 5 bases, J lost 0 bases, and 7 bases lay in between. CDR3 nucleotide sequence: TGTGCCAGCAGTACCCAGTACCAAGAGACCCAGTACTTC. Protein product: CASSTQYQETQYF.

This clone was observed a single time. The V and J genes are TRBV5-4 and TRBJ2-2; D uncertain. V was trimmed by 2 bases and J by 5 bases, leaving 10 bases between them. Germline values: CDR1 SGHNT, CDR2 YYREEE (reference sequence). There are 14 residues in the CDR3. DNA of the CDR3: TGTGCCAGCAGCTTCGAAGTACGGACCGGGGAGCTGTTTTTT. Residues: CASSFEVRTGELFF.

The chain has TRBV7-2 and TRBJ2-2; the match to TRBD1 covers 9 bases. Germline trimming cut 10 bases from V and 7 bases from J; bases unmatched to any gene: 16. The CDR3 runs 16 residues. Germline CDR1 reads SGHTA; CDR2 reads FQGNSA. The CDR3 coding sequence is TGTGCCACCTCTACCTCATACAGGGGGCCTGGCGGGGAGCTGTTTTTT. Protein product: CATSTSYRGPGGELFF.